One sample yielded the 4 T cell receptor beta chains listed below, sequenced in a study of blood T cell repertoires in COVID-19. The method was immunoSEQ multiplex PCR; TCRdb's version includes in-frame clones alone and lacks a portion of them. The sample lists hundreds of thousands of clones; around 88% were seen once. The sequencing sample was made of peripheral blood. These receptors were obtained from a woman in her 70s with COVID-19, enrolled during active disease.

The rearrangement joins TRBV5-1 to TRBJ1-1, with D perhaps TRBD1 (6 bases). V lost 6 bases, J lost 3 bases, and 12 bases lay in between. Per the germline V gene, CDR1 is SGHRS and CDR2 is YFSETQ. This CDR3 is built from 13 residues. The CDR3 DNA sequence: TGCGCCAGCACCCCGAAGGGGGACACTGAAGCTTTCTTT. This encodes CASTPKGDTEAFF.

CDR3 region: CSVDGGGNYGYTF. Written as DNA, the CDR3 is TGCAGCGTTGATGGCGGGGGAAACTATGGCTACACCTTC. V usage is TRBV29-1 and J usage is TRBJ1-2; TRBD1 is a possible D gene (5 bases). The CDR3 totals 13 residues. The V end lost 3 bases, the J end lost 2 bases, and 10 bases lay between the germline ends. Germline CDR1 is SQVTM and CDR2 is ANQGSEA.

V usage is TRBV11-1 and J usage is TRBJ1-5, with 9 bases identical to TRBD1. This CDR3 spans 16 amino acids. J lost 5 bases, V lost 2 bases, and 7 bases had no gene match. The germline V gene encodes CDR1 SGHAT and CDR2 FQDESV (reference sequence). The CDR3 reads CASSLIRTGEHQPQHF. The DNA of the CDR3 is TGTGCCAGCAGCTTAATCAGGACAGGGGAACATCAGCCCCAGCATTTT.

V gene TRBV6-6 combines with J gene TRBJ1-1; D unclear. V dropped 0 bases and J dropped 3 bases, with 5 bases sitting between them. The CDR3 has 13 residues. Germline V gene sequence: CDR1 MNHNY, CDR2 SVGAGI (reference sequence). CDR3 sequence: CASSYSSDTEAFF. For the CDR3, the DNA is TGTGCCAGCAGTTACTCTTCCGACACTGAAGCTTTCTTT.